The 4 T cell receptor beta chains in this list originate from one sample, sequenced in a study of cytomegalovirus exposure and HLA in healthy donors. Researchers ran the PCR with 60 Vbeta and 13 Jbeta primers. Measured with immunoSEQ multiplex PCR; TCRdb has only the in-frame clones, and not every one. The sample includes 150,000 or so clones, roughly 80% of them seen just once. Sequencing was performed on PBMCs. The receptor source for this set is a man aged 30 to 39 in good health and CMV-seropositive.

The V call is TRBV6-6, the J call TRBJ2-1; 11 positions agree with TRBD2. Germline V CDR1 and CDR2: MNHNY, SVGAGI (reference sequence). The CDR3 sequence is 15 residues long. After removal of 6 bases from V and 8 bases from J, the junction contained 9 bases not matched to a gene. The CDR3 DNA reads as TGTGCCAGCAGACAATCTAGCGGGAGGTTCCATGAGCAGTTCTTC. It yields the protein CASRQSSGRFHEQFF.

This chain links TRBV2 with TRBJ1-1; D not certain. CDR3 length: 13 amino acids. Trimming removed 1 base at V and 10 bases at J, with 13 bases between. Germline CDR1 reads SNHLY; CDR2 reads FYNNEI. In DNA, the CDR3 is TGTGCCAGCAGTGAAGTCCGGGGTACTCTAGCTTTCTTT. It is translated as CASSEVRGTLAFF.

The chain combines TRBV4-1 with TRBJ1-1; 7 bases are shared with TRBD1. The germline V gene encodes CDR1 MGHRA and CDR2 YSYEKL. J was trimmed by 2 bases and V by 5 bases; bases with no gene match: 8. This CDR3 has 15 residues. As DNA, the CDR3 is TGCGCCAGCAGCACTCGACAGGGATTAAACACTGAAGCTTTCTTT. This translates into CASSTRQGLNTEAFF.

The chain employs TRBV28 and TRBJ2-7; 9 bases match TRBD2. This CDR3 has 16 amino acids. Germline V gene data show CDR1 as MDHEN and CDR2 as SYDVKM. Unmatched junction bases numbered 6, after V lost 1 base and J lost 2 bases. The CDR3 loop is CASSLSRTSAPYEQYF. The CDR3 DNA reads as TGTGCCAGCAGTTTATCCCGGACTAGCGCGCCCTACGAGCAGTACTTC.